The 32 T cell receptor beta chains reported below all come from one sample, sequenced in a study of blood T cells in healthy people across ages. With a J-beta primer mix and a sample-barcoded 5' primer, a second PCR ran roughly 6 to 12 cycles. TCRdb reprocessed the 5' RACE reads via MiXCR and lists one record per CDR3 protein. Altogether about 640,000 distinct CDR3 sequences are present, approximately 50% being singletons, with the ten largest covering roughly 34%. The sample consisted of blood. The receptors were gathered from a man aged 60 to 69 in good health.

In its sample, this clonotype was seen a few times. The rearrangement joins TRBV12-3 or TRBV12-4 to TRBJ2-3, with D uncertain. The CDR3 runs to 13 residues. V shed 7 bases and J shed 3 bases, with 11 bases lying between them. CDR3 nucleotide sequence: TGTGCCAGCACCCGTTCTAGGACAGATACGCAGTATTTT. Amino acid sequence: CASTRSRTDTQYF.

The rearrangement uses TRBV18 and TRBJ2-1; D remains unclear. The germline CDR1 and CDR2 sequences are KGHSH and LQKENI. The CDR3 covers 14 residues. Between the trimmed V and J ends, which lost 2 bases and 13 bases, there was a span of 18 bases. The CDR3 DNA reads TGTGCCAGCTCACCAAGTTCGGGTTTGGAGACCCAGTTCTTC. Translated, it gives CASSPSSGLETQFF.

The chain recombines TRBV6-5 with TRBJ1-2; no clear D gene. CDR1 is MNHEY, CDR2 SVGAGI, per germline. Trimming removed 2 bases at V and 0 bases at J, with 10 bases between. This CDR3 region has 15 residues. The CDR3 DNA follows: TGTGCCAGCAGTTACGCGACACGTTCTAACTATGGCTACACCTTC. It yields the protein CASSYATRSNYGYTF.

This chain connects TRBV6-6 to TRBJ2-5, with TRBD2 matching over 13 bases. The CDR3 sequence is 15 residues long. Germline V gene data show CDR1 as MNHNY and CDR2 as SVGAGI (reference sequence). Unmatched junction bases numbered 11, after V lost 5 bases and J lost 11 bases. CDR3 residues: CASSKGLAGHNEQYF. The CDR3 coding sequence is TGTGCCAGCAGTAAGGGACTAGCGGGACACAATGAGCAGTACTTC.

V usage is TRBV5-1 and J usage is TRBJ2-5; no clear D gene. The length of the CDR3 is 14 residues. Germline-derived CDR1 and CDR2 are SGHRS and YFSETQ. Trimming stripped 0 bases from V and 5 bases from J, with 11 bases between. The CDR3 coding sequence is TGCGCCAGCAGCTTGGCAGGTAGCTGGGAGACCCAGTACTTC. Protein sequence: CASSLAGSWETQYF. Drawing the rest from reference TRBV5-1 and TRBJ2-5, the complete variable domain is KAGVTQTPRYLIKTRGQQVTLSCSPISGHRSVSWYQQTPGQGLQFLFEYFSETQRNKGNFPGRFSGRQFSNSRSEMNVSTLELGDSALYLCASSLAGSWETQYFGPGTRLLVL.

This clonotype is a singleton in its sample. The rearrangement links TRBV7-2 to TRBJ2-3, with unresolved D. The V gene's germline CDR1 is SGHTA and CDR2 FQGNSA. The CDR3 is made up of 15 amino acids. Trimming cost V 1 base and J 2 bases, with 10 bases left between them. The CDR3: CASSLVGSATDTQYF. The CDR3 region has the DNA TGTGCCAGCAGCTTAGTGGGGTCCGCCACAGATACGCAGTATTTT.

This chain joins TRBV5-1 and TRBJ1-2, with 12 bases that match TRBD1. Trimming took 4 bases from V and 6 from J; bases not matched to a gene: 7. This CDR3 has 15 amino acids. Germline V gives CDR1 SGHRS, CDR2 YFSETQ. CDR3 loop: CASSPRGQGADGYTF. The CDR3 nucleotides are TGCGCCAGCAGCCCTAGGGGACAGGGGGCGGATGGCTACACCTTC.

The chain links TRBV5-5 to TRBJ2-7; D unclear. V was cut by 8 bases and J by 5 bases, with 11 bases left in between. The germline CDR1 and CDR2 sequences are SGHKS and YYEKEE (reference sequence). The CDR3 runs to 11 residues. The CDR3, as DNA: TGTGCCAGTTTCTTCCGGAACGAGCAGTACTTC. Residues: CASFFRNEQYF.

The rearrangement links TRBV27 to TRBJ1-1, with D tentatively TRBD1 (5 bases). Trimming removed 6 bases from V and 0 bases from J, with 11 bases in between. Germline V gene data show CDR1 as MNHEY and CDR2 as SMNVEV (reference sequence). This CDR3 is built from 14 residues. The CDR3 nucleotides read TGTGCCAGCAGAGCCTCCAGGGTGAACACTGAAGCTTTCTTT. The encoded protein is CASRASRVNTEAFF.

This clonotype was picked up one time. One end of the junction does not line up with germline, which may come from a read error. The V gene is TRBV5-1, the J gene TRBJ2-5; TRBD2 agrees at 10 bases. The CDR3 contains 16 residues. Per the germline V gene, CDR1 is SGHRS and CDR2 is YFSETQ. For the CDR3, the DNA is TGCGCCAGCAGCTTGGAGCCTAGCGGGGGACAAGCGACCCAGTACTTC. Translation gives CASSLEPSGGQATQYF.

In its sample, this clonotype was seen a few times. The chain has TRBV7-2 and TRBJ1-4; D is ambiguous. The CDR3 is made up of 13 amino acids. Germline V gene lookup returns CDR1 SGHTA and CDR2 FQGNSA. Trimming left V 3 bases short and J 4 bases short, with 6 bases between. The CDR3 region has the DNA TGTGCCAGCAGCTTGAGGGTTAATGAAAAACTGTTTTTT. Its translation: CASSLRVNEKLFF.

This clonotype was seen only a few times. This sequence joins TRBV7-2 and TRBJ1-2, with D hard to call. The CDR3 totals 14 residues. The V end was cut by 5 bases, the J end by 4 bases, with 14 bases between. Per the germline V gene, CDR1 is SGHTA and CDR2 is FQGNSA. The CDR3 here is CASSTDGRTYGYTF. The CDR3 DNA sequence: TGTGCCAGCAGCACGGACGGCAGAACCTATGGCTACACCTTC.

This clonotype was counted a few times. This sequence joins TRBV4-2 and TRBJ1-4, with TRBD1 as a possible D gene (5 bases). V was trimmed by 1 base and J by 7 bases, leaving 13 bases between them. The CDR3 extends over 15 amino acids. CDR1 is LGHNA, CDR2 YNFKEQ, per germline. CDR3 in DNA: TGTGCCAGCAGCCAAGGCAGTGGGGGGGGTGAAAAACTGTTTTTT. This encodes CASSQGSGGGEKLFF.

The CDR3 bases are TGTGCCAGCAGGGAGCGGGGGGGGCCGGGAAACTACTACGAGCAGTACTTC. This gives the protein CASRERGGPGNYYEQYF. This chain uses TRBV6-1 with TRBJ2-7; 10 bases line up with TRBD2. Trimming took 6 bases from V and 3 from J; bases not matched to a gene: 14. The CDR3 spans 17 residues. Germline values: CDR1 MNHNS, CDR2 SASEGT.

The chain links TRBV10-3 to TRBJ1-1; possibly TRBD1 for D (6 bases). Per the germline V gene, CDR1 is ENHRY and CDR2 is SYGVKD. CDR3 length equals 14 residues. The V and J ends lost 4 bases and 4 bases respectively, with 13 bases between them. In nucleotides, the CDR3 is TGTGCCATCAGTGTTGGGGGGGCCGGCACTGAAGCTTTCTTT. Translating gives CAISVGGAGTEAFF.

This clonotype occurred a few times. J is TRBJ2-5 and V is TRBV7-2, with TRBD2 matching over 8 bases. This CDR3 has 13 residues. The V segment lost 11 bases and the J segment 4 bases; nucleotides outside the gene matches: 9. The V gene's germline CDR1 is SGHTA and CDR2 FQGNSA. The CDR3 loop is CAWGSGGAETQYF. The CDR3 bases are TGTGCCTGGGGGAGCGGGGGTGCAGAGACCCAGTACTTC.

This chain connects TRBV20-1 to TRBJ2-5; 10 bases are a match to TRBD1. J lost 2 bases, V lost 6 bases, and 9 bases had no gene match. This CDR3 comprises 15 residues. CDR1 and CDR2 from the germline V gene are DFQATT and SNEGSKA (reference sequence). The CDR3 region is CSATRQGAVQETQYF. For the CDR3, the DNA is TGCAGTGCCACCCGACAGGGGGCCGTACAAGAGACCCAGTACTTC.

This clonotype showed up many times. The chain is built from TRBV9 and TRBJ2-7; possible D gene TRBD1, 6 bases. The CDR3 consists of 14 residues. Per the germline V gene, CDR1 is SGDLS and CDR2 is YYNGEE. Trimming left V 4 bases short and J 3 bases short, with 14 bases between. The CDR3 region has the DNA TGTGCCAGCAGCTTCCGGGACACTAACTACGAGCAGTACTTC. Translating it yields CASSFRDTNYEQYF. The full variable domain, completed using reference TRBV9 and TRBJ2-7, is DSGVTQTPKHLITATGQRVTLRCSPRSGDLSVYWYQQSLDQGLQFLIQYYNGEERAKGNILERFSAQQFPDLHSELNLSSLELGDSALYFCASSFRDTNYEQYFGPGTRLTVT.

Remarks on this clonotype: A read error may produce the germline difference seen at one junction end. V and J are TRBV5-1 and TRBJ2-6; no reliable D call. CDR1 is SGHRS and CDR2 is YFSETQ in the germline V gene. CDR3 size: 15 residues. In nucleotides, the CDR3 is TGCGCCAGCAGTTTGGACGTCCCTGGGGCCAACGTCCTGACTTTC. Its translation: CASSLDVPGANVLTF.

This clonotype showed up just a few times. This chain links TRBV29-1 with TRBJ2-7, with D perhaps TRBD2 (6 bases). Germline-derived CDR1 and CDR2 are SQVTM and ANQGSEA. This CDR3 spans 14 amino acids. Trimming left V 2 bases short and J 2 bases short, with 13 bases between. The chain's CDR3 is CSVEQSGRPYEQYF. CDR3 DNA sequence: TGCAGCGTTGAACAGAGCGGGCGCCCCTACGAGCAGTACTTC.

This clonotype was counted a single time. The genes are TRBV5-4 and TRBJ2-5; a weak D match, TRBD2 (6 bases). CDR1 SGHNT and CDR2 YYREEE come from the germline V gene (reference sequence). The ends were cut back, 2 bases at V and 5 bases at J, with 16 bases in the middle. CDR3 length equals 15 residues. CDR3 in amino acids: CASSLPGGVRETQYF. The CDR3 DNA sequence: TGTGCCAGCAGCTTACCCGGCGGGGTAAGGGAGACCCAGTACTTC.

This clonotype was observed a handful of times. The V and J genes are TRBV20-1 and TRBJ2-6; 10 nucleotides match TRBD1. After removal of 1 base from V and 0 bases from J, the junction contained 6 bases not matched to a gene. This CDR3 has 18 residues. CDR1 and CDR2 (germline): DFQATT, SNEGSKA (reference sequence). CDR3 sequence reads: CSARVRDRGHSGANVLTF. The CDR3 region has the DNA TGCAGTGCTAGAGTCAGAGACAGGGGGCACTCTGGGGCCAACGTCCTGACTTTC.

This chain links TRBV11-1 with TRBJ2-7; D possibly corresponds to TRBD1 (8 bases). Deletions cut 5 bases from V and 7 bases from J, with 39 bases between. Germline V gives CDR1 SGHAT, CDR2 FQDESV (reference sequence). This CDR3 comprises 21 residues. CDR3 loop: CASSTTRTGSSVGGSVDEQYF. The CDR3 bases are TGTGCCAGCAGCACTACAAGGACAGGGTCGTCTGTGGGGGGGTCGGTGGATGAGCAGTACTTC.

The V call is TRBV7-9, the J call TRBJ1-1; 7 bases fit TRBD1. Per the germline V gene, CDR1 is SEHNR and CDR2 is FQNEAQ (reference sequence). V gave up 1 base and J gave up 1 base; unmatched junction bases: 6. This CDR3 has 16 amino acids. The CDR3 region has the DNA TGTGCCAGCAGCTTAGGGGCAGGGGGACGGAACACTGAAGCTTTCTTT. This encodes CASSLGAGGRNTEAFF.

This clonotype has just a few counts. This chain connects TRBV4-1 to TRBJ1-1; TRBD1 is a possible D gene (5 bases). This CDR3 region has 14 residues. Trimming removed 3 bases from V and 4 bases from J, with 12 bases in between. Per the germline V gene, CDR1 is MGHRA and CDR2 is YSYEKL. This chain's CDR3 is CASSQSDRGTEAFF. Here the CDR3 DNA reads TGCGCCAGCAGCCAGTCCGACAGAGGCACTGAAGCTTTCTTT.

The J gene is TRBJ2-3, the V gene TRBV9, with D maybe TRBD1 (6 bases). V lost 4 bases and J lost 6, with 18 bases in between. CDR1 and CDR2 from the germline V gene are SGDLS and YYNGEE. The CDR3 extends over 15 amino acids. CDR3 residues: CASSLPQGLGDTQYF. CDR3 nucleotides: TGTGCCAGCAGCTTACCACAGGGTTTAGGGGATACGCAGTATTTT.

In this sample, this clonotype turned up many times. The chain is built from TRBV29-1 and TRBJ2-1; 7 nucleotides agree with TRBD2. The CDR3 is made up of 16 amino acids. Trimming removed 0 bases from V and 4 bases from J; junction bases left unmatched: 9. From germline, CDR1 is SQVTM and CDR2 ANQGSEA. The CDR3 is CSVEDPAGESYNEQFF. The CDR3 DNA reads TGCAGCGTTGAAGATCCCGCGGGGGAATCTTACAATGAGCAGTTCTTC.

This clonotype came up a few times. V gene TRBV7-9 combines with J gene TRBJ2-3; D unresolved. Germline V gene data show CDR1 as SEHNR and CDR2 as FQNEAQ (reference sequence). The CDR3 length is 12 residues. V was shortened by 5 bases and J by 8 bases, with 11 bases between the two germline ends. As DNA, the CDR3 is TGTGCCAGCAGCACCCTCATTGTTACGCAGTATTTT. Translation: CASSTLIVTQYF.

The chain combines TRBV12-3 or TRBV12-4 with TRBJ2-5, with 8 bases matching TRBD1. There are 16 residues in the CDR3. The J segment lost 4 bases and the V segment lost 6 bases, leaving 13 bases of the junction unmatched. The CDR3 DNA sequence: TGTGCCAGCAGGAATTCCAGGGACAGGATAGCAGAGACCCAGTACTTC. It encodes CASRNSRDRIAETQYF.

Only a few counts were recorded for this clonotype. The gene calls are TRBV11-3 and TRBJ2-2; 9 bases map to TRBD1. V trimming: 5 bases; J trimming: 6 bases; junction bases outside the gene matches: 4. Per the germline V gene, CDR1 is SGHNT and CDR2 is YENEEA. This CDR3 is 14 amino acids long. CDR3 sequence reads: CASSPRTGAGELFF. CDR3 in DNA: TGTGCCAGCAGCCCACGGACAGGGGCCGGGGAGCTGTTTTTT.

The chain combines TRBV25-1 with TRBJ1-5; the match to TRBD1 covers 7 bases. Germline CDR1 and CDR2: MGHDK and SYGVNS. This CDR3 region has 13 residues. V lost 8 bases and J lost 4; bases outside the gene matches: 5. The CDR3 sequence: CASRQGVNQPQHF. CDR3 nucleotide sequence: TGTGCCAGCCGTCAGGGGGTGAATCAGCCCCAGCATTTT.

V gene TRBV2 combines with J gene TRBJ2-7; a possible D gene is TRBD1 (5 bases). The V gene lost 2 bases and the J gene lost 7 bases, with 15 bases spanning the gap. The CDR3 contains 14 residues. Per germline, CDR1 SNHLY and CDR2 FYNNEI. CDR3 amino acids: CASSEQGIYVEQYF. The CDR3 DNA is TGTGCCAGCAGTGAACAGGGTATCTACGTTGAGCAGTACTTC.